This T cell receptor beta chain was sequenced during a study of beta chain features in type 1 diabetes. General study results and limits: Diminished insertions and augmented deletions at VDJ junctions characterized type 1 diabetes patients.

Isolation of CD4+ naive, central memory, regulatory and stem cell-like memory cells was achieved by sorting via CD45RO/CCR7/CD25/CD127/CD95/CD27. Sorted populations all had greater than 95% purity. This CDR3 contains 14 residues. V lost 0 bases to trimming and J lost 4 bases, with 10 bases between them. The germline V gene has CDR1 SGDLS and CDR2 YYNGEE. Worth noting for this clone: What it recognizes is unknown.

The study reverse transcribed the entire isolated RNA, so it sequenced expressed TCRB transcripts. It was found that naive, central memory and regulatory T cell samples averaged about 3.57 million reads. Profiled with immunoSEQ multiplex PCR; TCRdb holds only in-frame clones, not every one. The sample records under 400,000 clones, roughly a fifth being singletons. The sample comprised naive CD4+ T cells from blood. This TCR derives from a woman younger than 30 in good health. The gene calls are TRBV9 and TRBJ1-1; no reliable D call. This CDR3 reads CASSVARVGTEAFF. The DNA of the CDR3 is TGTGCCAGCAGCGTAGCGAGGGTCGGCACTGAAGCTTTCTTT.